This record covers a single T cell receptor (beta chain). The length of the CDR3 is 12 residues. Germline loops: CDR1 KGHDR, CDR2 SFDVKD. These data belong to a study of CD8+CD57+ T cells in acquired aplastic anemia. Study-level background: Average CD4+ read depth in healthy donors was about 10.8 million reads.

Genomic DNA served as template for TCR beta VDJ and CDR3 profiling. TCRdb analysed the reads with MiXCR anew, one entry per CDR3 protein. The sample contains hundreds of thousands of distinct CDR3 sequences, 60% to 80% of which appear only once. The sequence was collected from a human donor in good health, serving as a control. The sample was sorted CD4+, CD8+, or CD8+CD57+ T cells (not recorded which) from PBMCs. V and J are TRBV24-1 and TRBJ1-1; D not certain. CDR3 sequence: CGRATPNTEAFF. CDR3 sequence (DNA): TGTGGCCGCGCCACCCCGAACACTGAAGCTTTCTTT.